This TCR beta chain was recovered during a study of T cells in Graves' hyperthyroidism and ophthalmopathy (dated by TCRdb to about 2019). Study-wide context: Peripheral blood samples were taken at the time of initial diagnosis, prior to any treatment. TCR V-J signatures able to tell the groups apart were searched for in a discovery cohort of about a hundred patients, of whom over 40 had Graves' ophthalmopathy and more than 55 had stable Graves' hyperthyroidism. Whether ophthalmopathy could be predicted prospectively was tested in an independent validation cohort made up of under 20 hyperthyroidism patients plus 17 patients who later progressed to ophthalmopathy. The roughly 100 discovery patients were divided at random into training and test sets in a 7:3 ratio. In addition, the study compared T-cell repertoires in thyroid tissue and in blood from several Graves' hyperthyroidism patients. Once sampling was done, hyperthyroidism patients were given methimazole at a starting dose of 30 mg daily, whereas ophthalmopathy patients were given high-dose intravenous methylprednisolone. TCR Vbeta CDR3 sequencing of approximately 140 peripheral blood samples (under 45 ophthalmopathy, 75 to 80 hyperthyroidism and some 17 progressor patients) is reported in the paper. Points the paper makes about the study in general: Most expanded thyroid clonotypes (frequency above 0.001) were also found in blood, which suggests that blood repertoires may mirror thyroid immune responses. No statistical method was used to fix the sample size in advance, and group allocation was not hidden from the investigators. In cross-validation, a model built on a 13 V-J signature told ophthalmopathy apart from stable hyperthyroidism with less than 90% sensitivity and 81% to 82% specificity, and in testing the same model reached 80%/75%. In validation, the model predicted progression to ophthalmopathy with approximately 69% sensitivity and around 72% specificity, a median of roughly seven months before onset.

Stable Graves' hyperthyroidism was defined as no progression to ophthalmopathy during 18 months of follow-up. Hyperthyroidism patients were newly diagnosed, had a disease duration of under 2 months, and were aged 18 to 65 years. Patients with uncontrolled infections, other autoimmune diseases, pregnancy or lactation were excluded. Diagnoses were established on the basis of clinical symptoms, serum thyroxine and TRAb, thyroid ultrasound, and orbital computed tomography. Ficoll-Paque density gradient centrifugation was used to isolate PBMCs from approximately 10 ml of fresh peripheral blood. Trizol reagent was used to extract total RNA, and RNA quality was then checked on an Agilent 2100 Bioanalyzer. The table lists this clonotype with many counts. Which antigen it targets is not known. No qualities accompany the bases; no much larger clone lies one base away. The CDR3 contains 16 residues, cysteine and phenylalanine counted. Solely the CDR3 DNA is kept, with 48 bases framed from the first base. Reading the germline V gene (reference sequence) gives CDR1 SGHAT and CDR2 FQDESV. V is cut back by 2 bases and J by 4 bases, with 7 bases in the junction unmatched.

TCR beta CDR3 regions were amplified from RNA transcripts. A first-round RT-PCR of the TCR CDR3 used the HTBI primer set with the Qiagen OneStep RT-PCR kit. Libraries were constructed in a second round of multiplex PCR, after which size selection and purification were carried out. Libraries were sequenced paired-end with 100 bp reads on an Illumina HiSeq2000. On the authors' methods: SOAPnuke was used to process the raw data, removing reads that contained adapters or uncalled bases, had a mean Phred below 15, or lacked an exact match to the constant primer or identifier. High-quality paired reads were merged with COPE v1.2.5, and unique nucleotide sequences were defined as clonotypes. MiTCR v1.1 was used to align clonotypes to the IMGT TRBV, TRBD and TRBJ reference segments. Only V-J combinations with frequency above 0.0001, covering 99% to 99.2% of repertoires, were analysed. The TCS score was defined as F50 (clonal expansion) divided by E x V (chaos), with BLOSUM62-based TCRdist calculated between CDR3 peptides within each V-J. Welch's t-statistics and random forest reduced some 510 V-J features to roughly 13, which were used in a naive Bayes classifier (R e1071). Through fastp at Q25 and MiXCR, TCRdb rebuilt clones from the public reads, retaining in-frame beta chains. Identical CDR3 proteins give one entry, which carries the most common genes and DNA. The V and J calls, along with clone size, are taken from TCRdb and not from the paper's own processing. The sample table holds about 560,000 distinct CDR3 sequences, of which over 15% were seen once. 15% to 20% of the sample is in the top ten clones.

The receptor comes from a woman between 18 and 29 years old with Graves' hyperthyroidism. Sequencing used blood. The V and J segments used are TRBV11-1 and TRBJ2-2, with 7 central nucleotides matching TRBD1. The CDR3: CASSLRPGGTTGELFF. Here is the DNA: TGTGCCAGCAGCTTACGGCCAGGGGGAACCACCGGGGAGCTGTTTTTT.